The rows below give T cell receptor beta chains drawn from one sample of a study of T cells in Graves' hyperthyroidism and ophthalmopathy. MiXCR, run by TCRdb on the multiplex PCR reads, gives a single entry per CDR3 protein. The sample shows fewer than 400,000 distinct CDR3 sequences, about 14% of them seen only once. Sample: blood. Receptors were obtained from a man aged 50 to 59 with Graves' ophthalmopathy. The CDR3 runs from the conserved cysteine through the conserved F or W.

V: TRBV10-1; CDR3: CASSSTGGQETQYF
V: TRBV10-1; CDR3: CASSAAAGERYF
V: TRBV20-1; CDR3: CSARDRLTGELFF
V: TRBV6-2/TRBV6-3; CDR3: CASSHRSGYNEQFF
V: TRBV19; CDR3: CASALGPGYQETQYF
V: TRBV5-1; CDR3: CASSLESGVNEQFF
V: TRBV28; CDR3: CASRPSGSTDTQYF
V: TRBV18; CDR3: CASSPGLAVTGELFF
V: TRBV13; CDR3: CASSPRGDDIQYF
V: TRBV6-6; CDR3: CASSYNQANEKLFF
V: TRBV6-2/TRBV6-3; CDR3: CASSYSVHRDWQNNEQFF
V: TRBV19; CDR3: CASSPWGDSYTF
V: TRBV3-1; CDR3: CASSRGTPRPSTDTQYF
V: TRBV29-1; CDR3: CSVELVAKNIQYF
V: TRBV19; CDR3: CASRTQGVGSNQPQHF
V: TRBV6-2/TRBV6-3; CDR3: CASSSMEREATDTQYF
V: TRBV29-1; CDR3: CSVAQGASGGYTF